A single sample gave rise to the 26 T cell receptor beta chains below, sequenced in a study of blood T cell repertoires in COVID-19. Using immunoSEQ multiplex PCR, the repertoire was profiled, and TCRdb retains in-frame clones only, with some absent. The data show about 190,000 clones, over 80% seen once. Sequencing input: peripheral blood. These receptors all stem from a woman in her 40s with acute or convalescent COVID-19.

CDR3 nucleotide sequence: TGTGCCAGCAGTTTTAGTAATCCAGAAAAACTGTTTTTT. Its protein product is CASSFSNPEKLFF. The chain employs TRBV27 and TRBJ1-4; D is ambiguous. The V and J ends lost 3 bases and 8 bases respectively, with 10 bases between them. Germline CDR1 reads MNHEY; CDR2 reads SMNVEV (reference sequence). This CDR3 comprises 13 residues.

This sequence joins TRBV5-6 and TRBJ2-5; 10 nucleotides align to TRBD2. The CDR3 has 16 amino acids. Germline V gene sequence: CDR1 SGHDT, CDR2 YYEEEE. The V and J ends lost 0 bases and 1 base, in that order; junction bases with no gene match: 3. The CDR3 DNA sequence: TGTGCCAGCAGCTTGGAACTAGCGGGGACCCAAGAGACCCAGTACTTC. It is translated as CASSLELAGTQETQYF.

This clone was seen only once. The V call is TRBV29-1, the J call TRBJ1-2, with 8 bases matching TRBD1. The ends lost 3 bases at V and 8 bases at J; junction bases unmatched: 8. There are 13 residues in the CDR3. Germline CDR1 reads SQVTM; CDR2 reads ANQGSEA. CDR3 amino acids: CSVDTRTGRGYTF. CDR3 bases: TGCAGCGTTGACACCCGGACAGGGAGAGGCTACACCTTC.

V usage is TRBV5-1 and J usage is TRBJ2-1; 12 nucleotides match TRBD2. CDR3 length: 15 residues. Germline V lookup: CDR1 SGHRS, CDR2 YFSETQ. The V segment lost 3 bases and the J segment 6 bases; nucleotides outside the gene matches: 4. The CDR3 loop reads CASSSLAGGRNEQFF. The DNA of the CDR3 is TGCGCCAGCAGCTCCCTAGCGGGGGGGCGCAATGAGCAGTTCTTC.

This clone has only one observation. The CDR3 region is CASVGGGTDTQYF. The CDR3 DNA sequence: TGTGCCAGCGTTGGTGGGGGGACAGATACGCAGTATTTT. V and J are TRBV19 and TRBJ2-3, with D possibly being TRBD2 (6 bases). CDR1 is LNHDA and CDR2 is SQIVND in the germline V gene (reference sequence). V was clipped by 9 bases and J by 3 bases, with 13 bases between them. This CDR3 is built from 13 residues.

The chain carries TRBV11-2 and TRBJ1-2; maybe TRBD1 (6 bases). V shed 6 bases and J shed 6 bases, with 11 bases lying between them. The CDR3 is 12 amino acids. From germline, CDR1 is SGHAT and CDR2 FQNNGV. The CDR3 spells CASSHRVDGYTF. The CDR3 region has the DNA TGTGCCAGCAGTCACAGGGTGGATGGCTACACCTTC.

J is TRBJ1-6 and V is TRBV13; the match to TRBD1 covers 7 bases. The CDR3 sequence is 15 residues long. V gave up 3 bases and J gave up 10 bases; unmatched junction bases: 9. Germline CDR1 and CDR2: PRHDT and FYEKMQ (reference sequence). The CDR3 is CASSLGDRETSPLHF. The CDR3 DNA follows: TGTGCCAGCAGCTTGGGAGACAGGGAGACATCACCCCTCCACTTT.

The chain joins TRBV5-1 to TRBJ2-5; 8 nucleotides line up with TRBD2. The CDR3 length is 16 residues. Trimming at V came to 1 base and at J to 0 bases, leaving 5 bases not matched to a gene. Germline V gene data show CDR1 as SGHRS and CDR2 as YFSETQ. The CDR3, as DNA: TGCGCCAGCAGCTTGTACGGCGGGAGGTACCAAGAGACCCAGTACTTC. Protein sequence: CASSLYGGRYQETQYF.

The chain links TRBV27 to TRBJ2-7, with 7 positions matching TRBD1. Unmatched junction bases numbered 14, after V lost 0 bases and J lost 9 bases. The CDR3 spans 16 residues. Germline V CDR1 and CDR2: MNHEY, SMNVEV (reference sequence). The CDR3 DNA reads TGTGCCAGCAGTTTATCCCCACGGGACAGAGTGCATGGGCAGTACTTC. Translating gives CASSLSPRDRVHGQYF.

This chain connects TRBV7-8 to TRBJ2-2, with TRBD1 identical over 9 bases. Germline lookup yields CDR1 SGHVS and CDR2 FQNEAQ. The J segment lost 6 bases and the V segment lost 5 bases, leaving 7 bases of the junction unmatched. The CDR3 is 15 amino acids. The CDR3 coding sequence is TGTGCCAGCAGCCTCCGGACAGGGGATGCCGGGGAGCTGTTTTTT. Amino acids: CASSLRTGDAGELFF.

The V and J genes are TRBV27 and TRBJ2-4, with 11 bases that match TRBD1. CDR1 MNHEY and CDR2 SMNVEV come from the germline V gene (reference sequence). This CDR3 spans 14 amino acids. V lost 8 bases, J lost 9 bases, and 9 bases stayed unmatched. CDR3 bases: TGTGCCAGCTGGAGGACAGGGGGCCAGGGCATTCAGTACTTC. Protein product: CASWRTGGQGIQYF.

The chain carries TRBV30 and TRBJ1-1; TRBD1 agrees at 8 bases. V lost 5 bases to trimming and J lost 4 bases; unmatched junction nucleotides: 9. This CDR3 spans 14 amino acids. The germline V gene has CDR1 GTSNPN and CDR2 SVGIG (reference sequence). DNA of the CDR3: TGTGCCTGGGCTAGACAGGGGCTTGGCACTGAAGCTTTCTTT. It specifies CAWARQGLGTEAFF.

The chain couples TRBV27 to TRBJ2-5, with 8 bases identical to TRBD1. This CDR3 has 15 residues. With 2 bases clipped from V and 5 bases from J, the junction kept 7 bases outside the gene matches. Germline V gene data show CDR1 as MNHEY and CDR2 as SMNVEV (reference sequence). CDR3 sequence: CASSLTSGGGETQYF. CDR3 nucleotide sequence: TGTGCCAGCAGTTTAACCTCAGGGGGCGGTGAGACCCAGTACTTC.

The chain couples TRBV7-8 to TRBJ2-7, with TRBD1 as a possible D gene (7 bases). V was cut by 6 bases and J by 6 bases, with 18 bases left in between. Looked up from germline, CDR1 is SGHVS and CDR2 is FQNEAQ. The CDR3 consists of 14 residues. The CDR3 is CASSSGGTFTEQYF. The DNA of the CDR3 is TGTGCCAGCAGTTCAGGGGGGACGTTTACCGAGCAGTACTTC.

CDR3 region: CASSDTSVRTDQETQYF. The CDR3 DNA is TGTGCCAGCAGTGACACATCCGTAAGGACAGACCAAGAGACCCAGTACTTC. This chain joins TRBV28 and TRBJ2-5; D is possibly TRBD1 (6 bases). The CDR3 totals 17 residues. In germline, CDR1 is MDHEN, CDR2 SYDVKM. The V end was cut by 5 bases, the J end by 0 bases, with 19 bases between.

By proportion, this clone is medium-sized. V gene TRBV3-1 (or the pseudogene TRBV3-2) combines with J gene TRBJ2-1; tentative D call: TRBD1 (6 bases). CDR3 length: 16 amino acids. V was clipped by 1 base and J by 0 bases, with 10 bases between them. Per germline, CDR1 LGHDT and CDR2 YNNKEL (reference sequence). DNA of the CDR3: TGTGCCAGCAGCCAAGTGGCGGACAGCTCCTACAATGAGCAGTTCTTC. Translation: CASSQVADSSYNEQFF.

This chain uses TRBV20-1 with TRBJ2-2, with 7 bases that match TRBD1. The CDR3 is made up of 14 amino acids. With 4 bases clipped from V and 0 bases from J, the junction kept 2 bases outside the gene matches. CDR1 DFQATT and CDR2 SNEGSKA come from the germline V gene (reference sequence). The CDR3: CSATDRANTGELFF. DNA of the CDR3: TGCAGTGCTACTGACAGGGCGAACACCGGGGAGCTGTTTTTT.

This clone was detected only a few times. V usage is TRBV30 and J usage is TRBJ1-4; D unresolved. The CDR3 covers 15 residues. CDR1 is GTSNPN and CDR2 is SVGIG in the germline V gene (reference sequence). V was shortened by 0 bases and J by 0 bases, with 8 bases between the two germline ends. CDR3 in DNA: TGTGCCTGGAGTGTACTCGGTGCAACTAATGAAAAACTGTTTTTT. Its translation: CAWSVLGATNEKLFF.

This clone was seen just once. The genes are TRBV28 and TRBJ1-5; D is perhaps TRBD1 (6 bases). The V gene lost 3 bases and the J gene lost 0 bases, with 21 bases spanning the gap. Germline CDR1 and CDR2: MDHEN and SYDVKM. This CDR3 has 19 residues. The DNA of the CDR3 is TGTGCCAGCAGTTTGATCAAGCAGGTGGACAGCCTTAGCAATCAGCCCCAGCATTTT. This translates into CASSLIKQVDSLSNQPQHF.

The gene calls are TRBV19 and TRBJ2-5; tentative D call: TRBD1 (5 bases). Trimming removed 4 bases from V and 1 base from J, with 10 bases in between. The V gene's germline CDR1 is LNHDA and CDR2 SQIVND (reference sequence). This CDR3 spans 14 amino acids. CDR3 in amino acids: CASSRAQGQETQYF. In DNA form, the CDR3 reads TGTGCCAGTAGTAGAGCTCAGGGCCAAGAGACCCAGTACTTC. Complete variable domain (other parts from reference TRBV19 and TRBJ2-5): DGGITQSPKYLFRKEGQNVTLSCEQNLNHDAMYWYRQDPGQGLRLIYYSQIVNDFQKGDIAEGYSVSREKKESFPLTVTSAQKNPTAFYLCASSRAQGQETQYFGPGTRLLVL.

The chain joins TRBV11-1 to TRBJ2-1, with D possibly matching TRBD2 (7 bases). This CDR3 region has 16 residues. Trimming cost V 4 bases and J 1 base, with 14 bases left between them. Germline V CDR1 and CDR2: SGHAT, FQDESV (reference sequence). In DNA form, the CDR3 reads TGTGCCAGCAGCTGGTTGGGGGGGCTGTCCTACAATGAGCAGTTCTTC. It translates to CASSWLGGLSYNEQFF.

In this sample, this clone turned up a few times. This chain connects TRBV4-2 to TRBJ2-7; D not resolved. V gave up 4 bases and J gave up 3 bases, with 13 bases separating them. This CDR3 spans 14 amino acids. Looked up from germline, CDR1 is LGHNA and CDR2 is YNFKEQ. CDR3 sequence (DNA): TGTGCCAGCAGCCTGGCTGGCGGTTACTACGAGCAGTACTTC. Translating it yields CASSLAGGYYEQYF.

This clone was seen just once. The genes are TRBV7-2 and TRBJ1-5; D gene ambiguous. This CDR3 has 15 residues. The V and J ends lost 3 bases and 2 bases respectively, with 11 bases between them. Germline loops: CDR1 SGHTA, CDR2 FQGNSA. The CDR3 loop is CASSFVGSGNQPQHF. DNA of the CDR3: TGTGCCAGCAGCTTTGTCGGGTCTGGCAATCAGCCCCAGCATTTT.

J is TRBJ2-1 and V is TRBV5-1; TRBD2 matches at 8 bases. Germline V gene sequence: CDR1 SGHRS, CDR2 YFSETQ. V gave up 7 bases and J gave up 6 bases; unmatched junction bases: 6. This CDR3 has 13 amino acids. The CDR3: CASSSGGANEQFF. CDR3 nucleotide sequence: TGCGCCAGCTCCTCGGGGGGGGCCAATGAGCAGTTCTTC.

The J gene is TRBJ2-4, the V gene TRBV5-4; TRBD2 matches 8 bases. V shed 0 bases and J 8 bases; nucleotides not matched to a gene: 10. The CDR3 runs to 16 residues. Germline CDR1 SGHNT, CDR2 YYREEE (reference sequence). CDR3 sequence: CASSLASGPGDDIQYF. In nucleotides, the CDR3 is TGTGCCAGCAGCTTGGCTAGCGGGCCGGGGGATGACATTCAGTACTTC.

This sequence joins TRBV29-1 and TRBJ2-3; D may be TRBD1 (5 bases). CDR1 is SQVTM, CDR2 ANQGSEA, per germline. The CDR3 covers 14 residues. V shed 3 bases and J shed 2 bases, with 12 bases lying between them. The CDR3: CSVDPQGPTDTQYF. The CDR3 DNA reads as TGCAGCGTTGATCCCCAGGGCCCCACAGATACGCAGTATTTT.